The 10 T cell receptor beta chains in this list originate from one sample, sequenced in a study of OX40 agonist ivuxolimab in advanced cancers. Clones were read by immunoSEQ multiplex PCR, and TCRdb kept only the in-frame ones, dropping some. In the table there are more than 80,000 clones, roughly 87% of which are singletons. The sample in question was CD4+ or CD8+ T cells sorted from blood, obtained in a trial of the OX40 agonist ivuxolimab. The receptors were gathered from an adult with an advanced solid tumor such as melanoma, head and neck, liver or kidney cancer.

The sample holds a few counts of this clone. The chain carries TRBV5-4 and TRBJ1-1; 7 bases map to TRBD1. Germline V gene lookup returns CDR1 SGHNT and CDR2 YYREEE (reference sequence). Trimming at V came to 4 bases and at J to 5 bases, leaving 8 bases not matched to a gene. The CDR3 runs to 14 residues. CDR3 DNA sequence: TGTGCCAGCAGCGTGACAGGGTCGGGGACTGAAGCTTTCTTT. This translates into CASSVTGSGTEAFF. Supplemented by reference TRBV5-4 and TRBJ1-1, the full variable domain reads ETGVTQSPTHLIKTRGQQVTLRCSSQSGHNTVSWYQQALGQGPQFIFQYYREEENGRGNFPPRFSGLQFPNYSSELNVNALELDDSALYLCASSVTGSGTEAFFGQGTRLTVV.

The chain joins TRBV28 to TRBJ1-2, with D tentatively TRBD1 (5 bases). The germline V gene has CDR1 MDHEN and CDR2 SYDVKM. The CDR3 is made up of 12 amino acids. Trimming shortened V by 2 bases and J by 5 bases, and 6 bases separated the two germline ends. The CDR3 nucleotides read TGTGCCAGCAGTTTAGAGGGGTATGGCTACACCTTC. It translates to CASSLEGYGYTF.

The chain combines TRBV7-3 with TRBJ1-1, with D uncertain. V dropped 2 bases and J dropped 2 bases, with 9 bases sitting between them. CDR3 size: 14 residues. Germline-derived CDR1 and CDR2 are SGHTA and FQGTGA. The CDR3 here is CASSLLGGNTEAFF. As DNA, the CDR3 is TGTGCCAGCAGCTTACTGGGAGGAAACACTGAAGCTTTCTTT.

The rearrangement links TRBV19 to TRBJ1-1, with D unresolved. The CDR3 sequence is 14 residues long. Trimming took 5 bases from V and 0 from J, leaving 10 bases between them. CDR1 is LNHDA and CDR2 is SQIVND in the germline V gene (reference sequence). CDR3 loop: CASSGLQMNTEAFF. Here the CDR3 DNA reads TGTGCCAGTAGTGGCTTACAGATGAACACTGAAGCTTTCTTT.

The CDR3 region is CASSRGTGQETQYF. The CDR3 DNA reads TGTGCCAGCAGCCGGGGGACTGGCCAAGAGACCCAGTACTTC. The chain links TRBV7-2 to TRBJ2-5, with D possibly matching TRBD2 (6 bases). The CDR3 length is 14 residues. The V gene's germline CDR1 is SGHTA and CDR2 FQGNSA. V was trimmed by 5 bases and J by 1 base, leaving 11 bases between them. The full variable domain, with the rest looked up from reference TRBV7-2 and TRBJ2-5, is GAGVSQSPSNKVTEKGKDVELRCDPISGHTALYWYRQSLGQGLEFLIYFQGNSAPDKSGLPSDRFSAERTGGSVSTLTIQRTQQEDSAVYLCASSRGTGQETQYFGPGTRLLVL.

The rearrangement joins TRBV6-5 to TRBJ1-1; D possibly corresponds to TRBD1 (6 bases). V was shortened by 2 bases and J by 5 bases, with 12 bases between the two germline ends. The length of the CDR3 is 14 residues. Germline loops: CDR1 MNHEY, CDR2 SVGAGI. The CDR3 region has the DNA TGTGCCAGCAGTTACGAGGCAGGGGAGACTGAAGCTTTCTTT. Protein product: CASSYEAGETEAFF.

The CDR3 sequence: CASSYAGRPFF. The CDR3 DNA sequence: TGTGCCAGCAGTTACGCCGGGAGGCCTTTCTTT. The chain is built from TRBV6-5 and TRBJ1-1; no clear D. V lost 2 bases and J 12 bases, leaving 10 bases between the germline ends. CDR3 size: 11 residues. Germline-derived CDR1 and CDR2 are MNHEY and SVGAGI.

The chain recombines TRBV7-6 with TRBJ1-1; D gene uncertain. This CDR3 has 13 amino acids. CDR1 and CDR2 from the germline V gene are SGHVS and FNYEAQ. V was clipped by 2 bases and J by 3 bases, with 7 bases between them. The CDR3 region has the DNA TGTGCCAGCAGCTTATCCCGCCACACTGAAGCTTTCTTT. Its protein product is CASSLSRHTEAFF.

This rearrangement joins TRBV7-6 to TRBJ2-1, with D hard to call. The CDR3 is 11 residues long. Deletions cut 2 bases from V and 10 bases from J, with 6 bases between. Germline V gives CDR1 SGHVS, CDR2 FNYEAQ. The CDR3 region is CASSLMDEQFF. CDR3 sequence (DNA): TGTGCCAGCAGCTTAATGGACGAGCAGTTCTTC. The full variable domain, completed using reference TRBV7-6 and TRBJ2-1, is GAGVSQSPRYKVTKRGQDVALRCDPISGHVSLYWYRQALGQGPEFLTYFNYEAQQDKSGLPNDRFSAERPEGSISTLTIQRTEQRDSAMYRCASSLMDEQFFGPGTRLTVL.

This chain's CDR3 is CASREGGTTEAFF. The CDR3, as DNA: TGTGCCAGCAGAGAGGGGGGGACAACTGAAGCTTTCTTT. The V call is TRBV28, the J call TRBJ1-1, with D tentatively TRBD1 (6 bases). The CDR3 totals 13 residues. Trimming took off 6 bases at V and 5 bases at J, with 13 bases between the two ends. CDR1 MDHEN and CDR2 SYDVKM come from the germline V gene.